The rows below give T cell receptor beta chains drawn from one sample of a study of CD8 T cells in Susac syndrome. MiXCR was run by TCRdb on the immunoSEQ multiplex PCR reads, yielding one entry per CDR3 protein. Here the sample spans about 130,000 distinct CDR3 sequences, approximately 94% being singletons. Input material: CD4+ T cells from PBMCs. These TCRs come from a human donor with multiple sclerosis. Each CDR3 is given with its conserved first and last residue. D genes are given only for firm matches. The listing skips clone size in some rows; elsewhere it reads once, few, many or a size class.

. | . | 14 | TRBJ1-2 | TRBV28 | CASSLSVPGDGYTF | TGTGCCAGCAGTTTGTCGGTCCCGGGGGATGGCTACACCTTC
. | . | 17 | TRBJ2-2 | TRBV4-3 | CASSQDIRPANTGELFF | TGCGCCAGCAGCCAAGATATCCGGCCAGCGAACACCGGGGAGCTGTTTTTT
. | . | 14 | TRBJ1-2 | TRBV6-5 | CASSYMAANYGYTF | TGTGCCAGCAGTTACATGGCAGCTAACTATGGCTACACCTTC
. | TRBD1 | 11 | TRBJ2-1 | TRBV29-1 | CSAVDGTGEFF | TGCAGCGCCGTTGATGGGACAGGGGAGTTCTTC
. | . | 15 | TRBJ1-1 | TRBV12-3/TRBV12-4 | CASTLGGTMNTEAFF | TGTGCCAGCACCTTGGGAGGGACAATGAACACTGAAGCTTTCTTT
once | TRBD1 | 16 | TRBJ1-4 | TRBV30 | CAWRNRGIATNEKLFF | TGTGCCTGGAGGAACAGGGGCATCGCAACTAATGAAAAACTGTTTTTT
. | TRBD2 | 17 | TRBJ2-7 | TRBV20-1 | CSASRPIAGISSYEQYF | TGCAGTGCTAGTAGACCGATAGCGGGGATTAGCTCCTACGAGCAGTACTTC
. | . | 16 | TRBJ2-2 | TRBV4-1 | CASSQGRQGYTGELFF | TGCGCCAGCAGCCAAGGAAGGCAGGGGTACACCGGGGAGCTGTTTTTT
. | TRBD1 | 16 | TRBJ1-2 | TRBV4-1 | CASSQHGRTGVYGYTF | TGCGCCAGCAGCCAACACGGCAGGACAGGGGTCTATGGCTACACCTTC
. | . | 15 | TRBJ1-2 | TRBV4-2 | CASSQDDSPNYGYTF | TGTGCCAGCAGCCAAGATGACTCCCCTAACTATGGCTACACCTTC
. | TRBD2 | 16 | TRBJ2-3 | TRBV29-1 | CSVSRGGLDSTDTQYF | TGCAGCGTTTCGCGGGGGGGCCTTGATAGCACAGATACGCAGTATTTT
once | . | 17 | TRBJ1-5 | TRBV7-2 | CASSLNPGNLPGQPQHF | TGTGCCAGCAGTCTCAATCCAGGGAACCTGCCAGGGCAGCCCCAGCATTTT
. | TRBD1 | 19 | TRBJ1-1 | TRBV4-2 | CASSQSSDRGQAVNTEAFF | TGTGCCAGCAGCCAATCATCGGACAGGGGCCAAGCCGTGAACACTGAAGCTTTCTTT
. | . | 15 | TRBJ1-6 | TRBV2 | CASSSVSSYNSPLHF | TGTGCCAGCAGCTCCGTGTCTTCCTATAATTCACCCCTCCACTTT
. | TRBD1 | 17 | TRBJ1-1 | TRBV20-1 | CSARDWADRGVNTEAFF | TGCAGTGCTAGAGATTGGGCGGACAGGGGAGTGAACACTGAAGCTTTCTTT
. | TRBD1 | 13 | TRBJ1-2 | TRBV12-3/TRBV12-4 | CASSWDSFYGYTF | TGTGCCAGCAGTTGGGACAGCTTCTATGGCTACACCTTC
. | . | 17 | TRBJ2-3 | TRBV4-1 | CASSQDGNSWGTDTQYF | TGCGCCAGCAGCCAAGACGGAAACAGTTGGGGCACAGATACGCAGTATTTT
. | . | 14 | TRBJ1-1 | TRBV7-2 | CASSLAGWGPEAFF | TGTGCCAGCAGCTTAGCTGGATGGGGGCCTGAAGCTTTCTTT
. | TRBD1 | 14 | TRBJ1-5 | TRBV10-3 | CAIRDRASNQPQHF | TGTGCCATCAGGGACAGGGCCTCTAATCAGCCCCAGCATTTT
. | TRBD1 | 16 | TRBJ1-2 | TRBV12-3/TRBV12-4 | CASSSQRRTGYYGYTF | TGTGCCAGCAGTTCCCAACGCAGGACAGGGTACTATGGCTACACCTTC
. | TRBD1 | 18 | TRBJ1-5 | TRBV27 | CASSSRQGAGYSNQPQHF | TGTGCCAGCAGTTCACGACAGGGGGCAGGGTATAGCAATCAGCCCCAGCATTTT
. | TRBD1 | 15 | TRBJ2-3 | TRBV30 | CAWRTGGRVTDTQYF | TGTGCCTGGAGGACAGGGGGCAGAGTGACAGATACGCAGTATTTT
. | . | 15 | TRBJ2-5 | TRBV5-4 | CASSSPGSRRETQYF | TGTGCCAGCAGCTCGCCGGGATCAAGAAGGGAGACCCAGTACTTC
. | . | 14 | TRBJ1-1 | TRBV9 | CASSVGPGNTEAFF | TGTGCCAGCAGCGTAGGGCCAGGGAACACTGAAGCTTTCTTT
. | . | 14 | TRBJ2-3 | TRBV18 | CASSPASGTDTQYF | TGTGCCAGCTCACCAGCGAGTGGCACAGATACGCAGTATTTT
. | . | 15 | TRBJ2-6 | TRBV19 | CASLEGSSGANVLTF | TGTGCCAGTCTAGAAGGAAGCTCCGGGGCCAACGTCCTGACTTTC
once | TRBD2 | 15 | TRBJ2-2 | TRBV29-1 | CSVAYTSGPTGELFF | TGCAGCGTTGCCTATACTAGCGGACCCACCGGGGAGCTGTTTTTT
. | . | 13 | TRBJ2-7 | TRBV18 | CASSPSRNYEQYF | TGTGCCAGCTCTCCTTCTCGGAACTACGAGCAGTACTTC
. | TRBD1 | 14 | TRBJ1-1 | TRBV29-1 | CSVESVGGSTEAFF | TGCAGCGTTGAAAGTGTAGGGGGCTCAACTGAAGCTTTCTTT
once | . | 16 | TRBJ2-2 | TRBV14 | CASSHPTERGTGELFF | TGTGCCAGCAGCCACCCTACCGAACGGGGCACCGGGGAGCTGTTTTTT
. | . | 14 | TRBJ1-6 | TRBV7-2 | CASSLSDGNSPLHF | TGTGCCAGCAGCTTATCCGACGGAAATTCACCCCTCCACTTT
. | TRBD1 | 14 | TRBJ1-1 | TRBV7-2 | CASSRDRGGTEAFF | TGTGCCAGCAGCCGGGACAGGGGAGGCACTGAAGCTTTCTTT
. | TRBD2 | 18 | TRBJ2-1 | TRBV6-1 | CASSPGLAGDLSYNEQFF | TGTGCCAGCAGCCCGGGACTAGCGGGAGACCTCTCCTACAATGAGCAGTTCTTC
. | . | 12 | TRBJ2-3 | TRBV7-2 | CASSSYGDTQYF | TGTGCCAGCAGCTCCTACGGAGATACGCAGTATTTT
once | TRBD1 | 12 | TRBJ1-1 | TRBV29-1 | CSGKGADTEAFF | TGCAGCGGTAAGGGGGCCGACACTGAAGCTTTCTTT
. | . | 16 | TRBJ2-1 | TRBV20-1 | CSARDQGTSPYNEQFF | TGCAGTGCTAGAGATCAGGGAACGAGCCCCTACAATGAGCAGTTCTTC
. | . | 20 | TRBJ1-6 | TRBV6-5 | CASRLFASKVGASYNSPLHF | TGTGCCAGCAGATTATTTGCCTCTAAAGTGGGGGCCTCCTATAATTCACCCCTCCACTTT
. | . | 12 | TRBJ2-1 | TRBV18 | CASSPLGYEQFF | TGTGCCAGCTCACCATTAGGGTATGAGCAGTTCTTC
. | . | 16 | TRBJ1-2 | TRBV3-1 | CASSPTMTDTLDGYTF | TGTGCCAGCAGCCCAACCATGACAGATACCTTGGATGGCTACACCTTC
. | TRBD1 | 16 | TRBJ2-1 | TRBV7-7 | CASSLTGQVPYNEQFF | TGTGCTAGCAGCTTAACCGGACAGGTACCCTACAATGAGCAGTTCTTC
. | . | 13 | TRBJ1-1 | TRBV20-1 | CSLGGGRFTEAFF | TGCAGTTTGGGTGGCGGGCGATTCACTGAAGCTTTCTTT
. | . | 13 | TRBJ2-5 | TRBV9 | CASSPPNEGTQYF | TGTGCCAGCAGCCCGCCTAACGAAGGGACCCAGTACTTC
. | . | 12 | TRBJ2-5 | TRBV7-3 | CASSSGDGTQYF | TGTGCCAGCAGTTCAGGGGATGGGACCCAGTACTTC
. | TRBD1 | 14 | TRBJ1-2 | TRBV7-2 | CASSTRTGNYGYTF | TGTGCCAGCAGCACCAGGACAGGAAACTATGGCTACACCTTC
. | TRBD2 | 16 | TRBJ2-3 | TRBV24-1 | CATSDERGGGLDTQYF | TGTGCCACCAGTGATGAGCGGGGGGGCGGATTGGATACGCAGTATTTT
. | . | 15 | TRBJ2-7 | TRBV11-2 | CASSLEPGRTYEQYF | TGTGCCAGCAGCTTAGAGCCTGGCCGGACCTACGAGCAGTACTTC
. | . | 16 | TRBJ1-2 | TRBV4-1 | CASSQDGSKSNYGYTF | TGCGCCAGCAGCCAAGATGGTAGCAAATCTAACTATGGCTACACCTTC
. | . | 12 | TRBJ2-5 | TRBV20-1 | CSASGGSETQYF | TGCAGTGCTTCGGGTGGGTCGGAGACCCAGTACTTC
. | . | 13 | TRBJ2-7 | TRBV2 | CASSTSHLGEQYF | TGTGCCAGCAGCACTAGCCACCTGGGCGAGCAGTACTTC
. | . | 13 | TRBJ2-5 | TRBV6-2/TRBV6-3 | CASSQGPQETQYF | TGTGCCAGCAGCCAGGGTCCCCAAGAGACCCAGTACTTC
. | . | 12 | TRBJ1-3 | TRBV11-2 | CASGSPSHTIYF | TGTGCCAGCGGTTCTCCTTCGCACACCATATATTTT
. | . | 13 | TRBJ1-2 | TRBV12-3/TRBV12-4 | CASTLREDYGYTF | TGTGCCAGCACCCTTCGGGAAGACTATGGCTACACCTTC
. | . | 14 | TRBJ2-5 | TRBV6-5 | CASRAPGTQETQYF | TGTGCCAGCAGGGCCCCCGGGACCCAAGAGACCCAGTACTTC
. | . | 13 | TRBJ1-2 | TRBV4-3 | CASSQDWGVGYTF | TGCGCCAGCAGCCAAGATTGGGGGGTTGGCTACACCTTC
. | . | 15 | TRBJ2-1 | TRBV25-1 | CASSEALSRMGEQFF | TGTGCCAGCAGTGAAGCACTGTCAAGGATGGGTGAGCAGTTCTTC
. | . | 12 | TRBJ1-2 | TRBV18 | CASSPREGLDTF | TGTGCCAGCTCACCAAGGGAGGGACTAGACACCTTC
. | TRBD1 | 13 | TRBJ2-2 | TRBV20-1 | CSAGTVNTGELFF | TGCAGTGCCGGGACAGTGAACACCGGGGAGCTGTTTTTT
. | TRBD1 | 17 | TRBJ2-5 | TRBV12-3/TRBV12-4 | CASSLSRTGVVVGTQYF | TGTGCCAGCAGTTTATCGAGGACAGGGGTCGTAGTAGGGACCCAGTACTTC
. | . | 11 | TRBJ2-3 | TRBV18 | CASSIADTQYF | TGTGCCAGCTCAATCGCAGATACGCAGTATTTT